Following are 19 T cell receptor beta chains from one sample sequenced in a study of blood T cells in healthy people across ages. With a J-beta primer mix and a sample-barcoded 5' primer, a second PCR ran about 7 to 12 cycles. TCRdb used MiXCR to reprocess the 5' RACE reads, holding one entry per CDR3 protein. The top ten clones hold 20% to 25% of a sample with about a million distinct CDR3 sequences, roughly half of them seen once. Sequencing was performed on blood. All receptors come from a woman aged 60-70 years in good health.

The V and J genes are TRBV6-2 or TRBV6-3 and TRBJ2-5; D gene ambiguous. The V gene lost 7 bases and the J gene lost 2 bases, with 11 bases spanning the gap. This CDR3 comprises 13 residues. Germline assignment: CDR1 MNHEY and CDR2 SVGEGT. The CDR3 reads CASTADTQETQYF. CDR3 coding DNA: TGTGCCAGCACGGCGGATACTCAAGAGACCCAGTACTTC.

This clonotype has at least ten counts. In DNA, the CDR3 is TGCAGCGTTGCAGGGACTAGCGGGCAAGAGACCCAGTACTTC. It encodes CSVAGTSGQETQYF. The chain couples TRBV29-1 to TRBJ2-5; 12 bases are a match to TRBD2. J gave up 2 bases and V 4 bases, and 2 bases lay outside the gene matches. This CDR3 has 14 residues. CDR1 and CDR2 from the germline V gene are SQVTM and ANQGSEA.

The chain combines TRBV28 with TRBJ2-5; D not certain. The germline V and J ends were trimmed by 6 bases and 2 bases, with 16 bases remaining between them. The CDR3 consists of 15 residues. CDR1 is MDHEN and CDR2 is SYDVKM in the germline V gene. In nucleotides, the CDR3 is TGTGCCAGCAGAAGCGAGCCATTCCTTCAAGAGACCCAGTACTTC. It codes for CASRSEPFLQETQYF.

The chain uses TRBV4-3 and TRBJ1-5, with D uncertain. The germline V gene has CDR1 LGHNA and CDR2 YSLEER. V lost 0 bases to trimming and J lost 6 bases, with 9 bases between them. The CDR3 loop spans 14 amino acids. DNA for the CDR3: TGCGCCAGCAGCCAAGATCTGGGAGGTCAGCCCCAGCATTTT. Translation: CASSQDLGGQPQHF.

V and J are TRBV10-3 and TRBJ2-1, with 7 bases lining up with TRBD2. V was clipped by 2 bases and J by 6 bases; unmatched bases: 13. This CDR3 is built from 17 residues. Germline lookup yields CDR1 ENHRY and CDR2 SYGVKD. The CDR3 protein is CAISELLGRAGSNEQFF. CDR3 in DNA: TGTGCCATCAGTGAGCTCTTAGGGAGGGCCGGTAGCAATGAGCAGTTCTTC.

The CDR3 DNA reads as TGCGCCAGCAGTCCGGGACAAAAAACCTACAATGAGCAGTTCTTC. This encodes CASSPGQKTYNEQFF. V gene TRBV5-1 combines with J gene TRBJ2-1, with a tentative D call TRBD1 (6 bases). The CDR3 is 15 amino acids. Trimming pared 5 bases from V and 2 bases from J, leaving 14 bases between. From germline, CDR1 is SGHRS and CDR2 YFSETQ.

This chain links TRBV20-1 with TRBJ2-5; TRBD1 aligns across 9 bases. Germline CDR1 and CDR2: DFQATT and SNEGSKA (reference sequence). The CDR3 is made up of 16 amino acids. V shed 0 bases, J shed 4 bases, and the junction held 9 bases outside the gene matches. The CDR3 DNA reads TGCAGTGCTAGAGATCCCGGGACAGGGAAGCGAGAGACCCAGTACTTC. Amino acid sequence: CSARDPGTGKRETQYF.

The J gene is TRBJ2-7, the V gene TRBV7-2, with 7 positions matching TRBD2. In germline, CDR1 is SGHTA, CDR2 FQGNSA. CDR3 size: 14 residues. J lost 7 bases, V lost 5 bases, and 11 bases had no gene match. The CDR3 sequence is CASSHTGTTVEQYF. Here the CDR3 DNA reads TGTGCCAGCAGCCATACCGGGACTACGGTAGAGCAGTACTTC.

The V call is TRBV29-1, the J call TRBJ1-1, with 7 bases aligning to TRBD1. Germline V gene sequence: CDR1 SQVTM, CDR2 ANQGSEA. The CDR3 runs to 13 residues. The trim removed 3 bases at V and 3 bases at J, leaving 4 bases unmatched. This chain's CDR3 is CSVDRGGDTEAFF. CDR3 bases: TGCAGCGTTGACAGGGGGGGGGACACTGAAGCTTTCTTT.

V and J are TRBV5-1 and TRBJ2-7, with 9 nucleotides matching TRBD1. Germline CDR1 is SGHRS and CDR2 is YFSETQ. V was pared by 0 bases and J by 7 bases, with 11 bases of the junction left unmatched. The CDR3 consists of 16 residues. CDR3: CASSLAGTGTYNEQYF. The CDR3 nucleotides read TGCGCCAGCAGCTTGGCCGGGACAGGGACCTACAATGAGCAGTACTTC.

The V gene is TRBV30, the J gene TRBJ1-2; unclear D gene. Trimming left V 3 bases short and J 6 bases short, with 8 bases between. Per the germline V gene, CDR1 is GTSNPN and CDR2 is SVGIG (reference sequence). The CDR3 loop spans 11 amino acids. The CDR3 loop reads CAWRSGNGYTF. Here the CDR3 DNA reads TGTGCCTGGAGGTCGGGAAATGGCTACACCTTC.

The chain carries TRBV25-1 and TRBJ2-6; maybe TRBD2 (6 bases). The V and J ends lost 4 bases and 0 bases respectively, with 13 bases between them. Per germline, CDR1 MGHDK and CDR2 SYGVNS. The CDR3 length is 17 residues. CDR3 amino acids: CASSGGGLGSGANVLTF. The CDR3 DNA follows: TGTGCCAGCAGTGGGGGAGGATTGGGCTCTGGGGCCAACGTCCTGACTTTC.

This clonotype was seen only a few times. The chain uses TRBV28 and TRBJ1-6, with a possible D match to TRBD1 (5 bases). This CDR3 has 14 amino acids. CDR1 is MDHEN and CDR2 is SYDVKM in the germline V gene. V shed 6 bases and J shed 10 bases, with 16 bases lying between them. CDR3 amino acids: CASSQRQFPSPLHF. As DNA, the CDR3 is TGTGCCAGCAGCCAAAGACAGTTTCCCTCACCCCTCCACTTT.

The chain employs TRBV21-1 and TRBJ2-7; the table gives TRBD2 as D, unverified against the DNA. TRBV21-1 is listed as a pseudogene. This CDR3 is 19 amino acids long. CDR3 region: CASNNQRPPTSGGTYEQYF. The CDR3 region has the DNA TGTGCCAGCAACAACCAACGCCCTCCGACTAGCGGGGGAACCTACGAGCAGTACTTC.

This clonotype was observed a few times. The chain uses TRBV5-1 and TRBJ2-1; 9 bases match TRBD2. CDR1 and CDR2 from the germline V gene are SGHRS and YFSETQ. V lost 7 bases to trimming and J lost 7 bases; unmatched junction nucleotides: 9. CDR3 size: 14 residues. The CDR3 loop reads CASSQEREVNEQFF. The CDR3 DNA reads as TGCGCCAGCTCACAGGAGCGGGAGGTTAATGAGCAGTTCTTC.

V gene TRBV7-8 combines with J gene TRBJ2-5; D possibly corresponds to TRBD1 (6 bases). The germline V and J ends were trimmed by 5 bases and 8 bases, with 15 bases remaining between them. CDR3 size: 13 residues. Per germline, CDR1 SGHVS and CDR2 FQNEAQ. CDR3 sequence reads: CASSVDRWGTQYF. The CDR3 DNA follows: TGTGCCAGCAGCGTCGACAGGTGGGGCACCCAGTACTTC.

The CDR3 region has the DNA TGTGCCAGCAGGAAAAGGGGACTAGCGGGCGATAGCTCCTACAATGAGCAGTTCTTC. It yields the protein CASRKRGLAGDSSYNEQFF. This chain uses TRBV27 with TRBJ2-1; 12 bases fit TRBD2. The CDR3 sequence is 19 residues long. Germline assignment: CDR1 MNHEY and CDR2 SMNVEV (reference sequence). The J segment lost 0 bases and the V segment lost 6 bases, leaving 12 bases of the junction unmatched.

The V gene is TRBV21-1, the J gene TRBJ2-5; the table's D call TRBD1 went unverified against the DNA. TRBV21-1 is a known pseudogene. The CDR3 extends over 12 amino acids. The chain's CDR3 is CASSKGGTVQYF. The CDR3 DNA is TGTGCCAGCAGCAAAGGGGGGACCGTGCAGTACTTC.

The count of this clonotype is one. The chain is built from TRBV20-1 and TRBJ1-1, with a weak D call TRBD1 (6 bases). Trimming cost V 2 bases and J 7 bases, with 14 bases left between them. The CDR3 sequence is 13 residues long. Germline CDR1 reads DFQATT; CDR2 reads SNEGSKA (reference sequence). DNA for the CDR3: TGCAGTGCTAGATTGGGGGCGGCGGGTGAAGCTTTCTTT. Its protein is CSARLGAAGEAFF.